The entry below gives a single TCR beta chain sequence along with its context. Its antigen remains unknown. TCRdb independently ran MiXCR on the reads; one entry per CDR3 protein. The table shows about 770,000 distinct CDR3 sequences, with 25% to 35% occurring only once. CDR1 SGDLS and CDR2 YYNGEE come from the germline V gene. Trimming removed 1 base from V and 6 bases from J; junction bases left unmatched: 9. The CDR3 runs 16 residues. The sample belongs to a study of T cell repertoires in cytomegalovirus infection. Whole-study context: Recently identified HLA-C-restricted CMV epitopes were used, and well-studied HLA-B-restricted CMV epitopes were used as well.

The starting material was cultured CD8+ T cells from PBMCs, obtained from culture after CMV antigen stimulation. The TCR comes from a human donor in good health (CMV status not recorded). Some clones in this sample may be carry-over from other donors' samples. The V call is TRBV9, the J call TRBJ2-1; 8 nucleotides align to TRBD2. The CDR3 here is CASSVPSPGGLNEQFF. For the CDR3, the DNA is TGTGCCAGCAGCGTACCTAGTCCGGGGGGGCTCAATGAGCAGTTCTTC. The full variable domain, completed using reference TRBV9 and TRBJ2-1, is DSGVTQTPKHLITATGQRVTLRCSPRSGDLSVYWYQQSLDQGLQFLIQYYNGEERAKGNILERFSAQQFPDLHSELNLSSLELGDSALYFCASSVPSPGGLNEQFFGPGTRLTVL.